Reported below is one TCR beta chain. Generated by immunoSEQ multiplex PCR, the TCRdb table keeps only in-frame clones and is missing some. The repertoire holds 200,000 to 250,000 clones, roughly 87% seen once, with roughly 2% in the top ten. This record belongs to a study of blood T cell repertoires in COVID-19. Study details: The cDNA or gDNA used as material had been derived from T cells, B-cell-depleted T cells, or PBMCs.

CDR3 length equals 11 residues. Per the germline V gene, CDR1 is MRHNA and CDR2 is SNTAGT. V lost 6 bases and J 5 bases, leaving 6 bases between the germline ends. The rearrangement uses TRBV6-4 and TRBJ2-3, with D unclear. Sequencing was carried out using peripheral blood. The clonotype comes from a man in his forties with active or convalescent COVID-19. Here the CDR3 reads CASSRGDTQYF. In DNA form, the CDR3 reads TGTGCCAGCAGCCGAGGAGATACGCAGTATTTT.